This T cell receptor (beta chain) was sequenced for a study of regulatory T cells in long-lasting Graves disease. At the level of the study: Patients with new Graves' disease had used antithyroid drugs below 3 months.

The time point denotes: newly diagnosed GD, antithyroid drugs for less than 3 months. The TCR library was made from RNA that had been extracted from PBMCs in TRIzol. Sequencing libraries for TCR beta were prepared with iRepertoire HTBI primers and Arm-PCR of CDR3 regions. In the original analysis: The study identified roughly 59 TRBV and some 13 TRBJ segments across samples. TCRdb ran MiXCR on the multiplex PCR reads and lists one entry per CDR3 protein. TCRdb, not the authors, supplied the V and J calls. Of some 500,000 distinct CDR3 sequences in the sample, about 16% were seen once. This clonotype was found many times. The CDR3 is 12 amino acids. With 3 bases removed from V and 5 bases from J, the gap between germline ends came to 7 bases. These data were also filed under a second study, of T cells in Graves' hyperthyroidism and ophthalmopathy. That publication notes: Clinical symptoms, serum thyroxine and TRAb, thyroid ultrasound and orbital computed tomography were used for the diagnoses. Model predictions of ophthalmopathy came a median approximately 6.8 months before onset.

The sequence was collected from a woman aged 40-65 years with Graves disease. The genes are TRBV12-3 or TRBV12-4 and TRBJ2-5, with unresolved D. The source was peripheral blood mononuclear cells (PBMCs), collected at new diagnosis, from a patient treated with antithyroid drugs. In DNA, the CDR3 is TGTGCCAGCAGTTTCGTCGGGGAGACCCAGTACTTC. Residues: CASSFVGETQYF.